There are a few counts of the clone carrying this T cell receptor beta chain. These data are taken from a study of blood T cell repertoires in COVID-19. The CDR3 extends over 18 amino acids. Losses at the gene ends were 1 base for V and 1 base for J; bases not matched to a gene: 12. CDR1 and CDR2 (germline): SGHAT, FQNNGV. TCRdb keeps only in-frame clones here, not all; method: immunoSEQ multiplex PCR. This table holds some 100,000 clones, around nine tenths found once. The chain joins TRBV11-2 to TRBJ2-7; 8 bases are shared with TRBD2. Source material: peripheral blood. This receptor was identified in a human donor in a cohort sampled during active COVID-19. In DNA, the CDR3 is TGTGCCAGCAGCTTAGCCCGACCGGGGGGGAGGGCGTCCTACGAGCAGTACTTC. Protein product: CASSLARPGGRASYEQYF.